This TCR beta chain was sequenced during a study of T cell repertoires in cytomegalovirus infection. In the study overall: Well-studied HLA-B-restricted epitopes and recently identified HLA-C-restricted epitopes of CMV were both used in the study. It can be stated that public TCR beta signatures indicated CMV infection as well as a matching HLA type.

Study-wide findings and caveats: Clonotypes of TCR beta that were HLA-C-restricted and CMV-specific dominated the ex vivo response.

TCRdb reprocessed the reads with MiXCR, giving one entry per CDR3 protein. Among 900,000 to 950,000 distinct CDR3 sequences listed, 31% were seen once. This clonotype was recorded many times. Its antigen remains unknown. This specimen was cultured CD8+ T cells from PBMCs, taken from culture after CMV antigen stimulation. The receptor comes from a human donor in good health (CMV status not recorded). Some clones in this sample may be carry-over from other donors' samples.

This CDR3 is CASIGPDRGGNEQFF. The DNA for the CDR3 is TGTGCCAGCATTGGGCCTGACAGGGGAGGCAATGAGCAGTTCTTC. The chain has TRBV12-3 or TRBV12-4 and TRBJ2-1; 8 bases fit TRBD1. V lost 7 bases to trimming and J lost 6 bases; unmatched junction nucleotides: 11. The CDR3 runs to 15 residues.